The rows below give T cell receptor beta chains drawn from one sample of a study of CD8 T cells in ankylosing spondylitis. TCRdb recomputed calls from the 5' RACE reads with MiXCR, one row per CDR3 protein. The sample has about 140,000 distinct CDR3 sequences; about 6.7% are singletons. The sequencing input was blood, either unsorted or a sorted T cell fraction (not recorded which). The receptors come from a female donor with ankylosing spondylitis or in good health (not recorded which). The CDR3 runs from the conserved cysteine through the conserved F or W. The D gene is left open where the match is weak. Size values are once, few and many counts, or a class for expanded clones, and some rows have none.

j_gene: TRBJ1-5; d_gene: TRBD1; v_gene: TRBV7-2; abundance: few; len: 15; CDR3nt: TGTGCCAGCAGCTTAGCGTCAGGGGGGGGACAGCCCCAGCATTTT; CDR3aa: CASSLASGGGQPQHF
j_gene: TRBJ1-2; d_gene: -; v_gene: TRBV20-1; abundance: few; len: 12; CDR3nt: TGCAGTGCGGCCGGGACCGTCTATGGCTACACCTTC; CDR3aa: CSAAGTVYGYTF
j_gene: TRBJ2-2; d_gene: -; v_gene: TRBV9; abundance: many; len: 14; CDR3nt: TGTGCCAGCAGCGTGCAGGGGTCCAGCGGGGAGCTGTTTTTT; CDR3aa: CASSVQGSSGELFF
j_gene: TRBJ1-1; d_gene: -; v_gene: TRBV6-5; abundance: many; len: 11; CDR3nt: TGTGCCAGCAAAGGCGCAGCTGAAGCTTTCTTT; CDR3aa: CASKGAAEAFF
j_gene: TRBJ2-1; d_gene: TRBD2; v_gene: TRBV5-1; abundance: many; len: 15; CDR3nt: TGCGCCAGCAGCTTCATGGGGGGGAGATACAATGAGCAGTTCTTC; CDR3aa: CASSFMGGRYNEQFF
j_gene: TRBJ2-7; d_gene: -; v_gene: TRBV7-9; abundance: -; len: 13; CDR3nt: TGTGCCAGCAGCTCAATCAGGGCGTGGGAGCAGTACTTC; CDR3aa: CASSSIRAWEQYF
j_gene: TRBJ1-5; d_gene: TRBD1; v_gene: TRBV28; abundance: many; len: 15; CDR3nt: TGTGCCAGCAGACCCAGGGGGAGGGGCAATCAGCCCCAGCATTTT; CDR3aa: CASRPRGRGNQPQHF
j_gene: TRBJ1-5; d_gene: TRBD1; v_gene: TRBV6-1; abundance: many; len: 15; CDR3nt: TGTGCCGGGGGCCTGGACAGGGGGAGCAATCAGCCCCAGCATTTT; CDR3aa: CAGGLDRGSNQPQHF
j_gene: TRBJ2-7; d_gene: TRBD1; v_gene: TRBV12-3/TRBV12-4; abundance: many; len: 15; CDR3nt: TGTGCCAGCAGCCTCCGACAGGGTGGAACCTACGAGCAGTACTTC; CDR3aa: CASSLRQGGTYEQYF
j_gene: TRBJ2-1; d_gene: -; v_gene: TRBV20-1; abundance: many; len: 11; CDR3nt: TGCAAAGAGGGACAATCCAATGAGCAGTTCTTC; CDR3aa: CKEGQSNEQFF
j_gene: TRBJ1-6; d_gene: -; v_gene: TRBV9; abundance: many; len: 14; CDR3nt: TGTGCCAGCAGCGTAAAGGGGGAAAATTCACCCCTCCACTTT; CDR3aa: CASSVKGENSPLHF
j_gene: TRBJ1-5; d_gene: TRBD1; v_gene: TRBV7-2; abundance: -; len: 15; CDR3nt: TGTGCCAGCAGCTTGAGGACAGGGGAGGGTCAGCCCCAGCATTTT; CDR3aa: CASSLRTGEGQPQHF
j_gene: TRBJ1-6; d_gene: TRBD1; v_gene: TRBV5-1; abundance: few; len: 16; CDR3nt: TGCGCCAGCAGCTTGGACGGGACAGGGAGCAATTCACCCCTCCACTTT; CDR3aa: CASSLDGTGSNSPLHF
j_gene: TRBJ1-5; d_gene: -; v_gene: TRBV12-3/TRBV12-4; abundance: many; len: 15; CDR3nt: TGTGCCAGCAGTTTACGGGTCAAGAGCAATCAGCCCCAGCATTTT; CDR3aa: CASSLRVKSNQPQHF
j_gene: TRBJ2-1; d_gene: TRBD2; v_gene: TRBV7-2; abundance: -; len: 15; CDR3nt: TGTGCTATCCGACTAGCGGGGGTGCTCTACAATGAGCAGTTCTTC; CDR3aa: CAIRLAGVLYNEQFF
j_gene: TRBJ2-2; d_gene: -; v_gene: TRBV5-6; abundance: many; len: 14; CDR3nt: TGTGCCAGCAGTTTTGACATCGGTACCGGGGAGCTGTTTTTT; CDR3aa: CASSFDIGTGELFF
j_gene: TRBJ1-1; d_gene: -; v_gene: TRBV30; abundance: few; len: 12; CDR3nt: TGTGCCTGGGACACAGCGAACACTGAAGCTTTCTTT; CDR3aa: CAWDTANTEAFF
j_gene: TRBJ1-6; d_gene: TRBD1; v_gene: TRBV5-6; abundance: -; len: 14; CDR3nt: TGTGCCAGCAGCTTGGGGCAGGGGGACTCACCCCTCCACTTT; CDR3aa: CASSLGQGDSPLHF
j_gene: TRBJ1-1; d_gene: -; v_gene: TRBV20-1; abundance: many; len: 15; CDR3nt: TGCAGTGCTACGAAGATCGGGGAGGATGACACTGAAGCTTTCTTT; CDR3aa: CSATKIGEDDTEAFF
j_gene: TRBJ1-4; d_gene: -; v_gene: TRBV4-1; abundance: many; len: 16; CDR3nt: TGCGCCAGCCGCCACAACGCCGGGCAGTCTAATGAAAAACTGTTTTTT; CDR3aa: CASRHNAGQSNEKLFF
j_gene: TRBJ2-5; d_gene: -; v_gene: TRBV6-5; abundance: many; len: 15; CDR3nt: TGTGCCAGCAGTTACTACCTCGCCGATGAAGAGACCCAGTACTTC; CDR3aa: CASSYYLADEETQYF
j_gene: TRBJ1-2; d_gene: -; v_gene: TRBV7-2; abundance: many; len: 14; CDR3nt: TGTGCCAGCAGCTTAGCTCCGGGTGCAGGCGGCTACACCTTC; CDR3aa: CASSLAPGAGGYTF
j_gene: TRBJ1-3; d_gene: -; v_gene: TRBV5-1; abundance: many; len: 15; CDR3nt: TGCGCCAGCAGCTTGACAGGGACCTCTGGAAACACCATATATTTT; CDR3aa: CASSLTGTSGNTIYF
j_gene: TRBJ2-7; d_gene: -; v_gene: TRBV5-1; abundance: many; len: 14; CDR3nt: TGCGCCAGCAGCTTGGCCGACGGATTCTACGAGCAGTACTTC; CDR3aa: CASSLADGFYEQYF
j_gene: TRBJ1-4; d_gene: -; v_gene: TRBV7-9; abundance: many; len: 12; CDR3nt: TGTGCCAGCAGCCGGACAAGTGAAAAACTGTTTTTT; CDR3aa: CASSRTSEKLFF
j_gene: TRBJ1-5; d_gene: -; v_gene: TRBV10-3; abundance: many; len: 14; CDR3nt: TGTGCCATCAGTGAAGGGACGGCCACTGAGCCCCAGCATTTT; CDR3aa: CAISEGTATEPQHF